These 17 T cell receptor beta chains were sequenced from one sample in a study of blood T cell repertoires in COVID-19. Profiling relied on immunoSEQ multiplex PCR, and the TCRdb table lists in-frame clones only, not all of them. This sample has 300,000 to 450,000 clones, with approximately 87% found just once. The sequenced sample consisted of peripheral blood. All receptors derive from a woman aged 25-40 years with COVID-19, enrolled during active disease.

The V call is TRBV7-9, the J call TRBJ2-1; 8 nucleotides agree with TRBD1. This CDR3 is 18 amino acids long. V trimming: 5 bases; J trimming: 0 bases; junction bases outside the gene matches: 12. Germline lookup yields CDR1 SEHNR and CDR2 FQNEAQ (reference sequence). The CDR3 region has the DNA TGTGCCAGCAGCCAGGGGGCCCTAAGCGGAAACTCCTACAATGAGCAGTTCTTC. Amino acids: CASSQGALSGNSYNEQFF.

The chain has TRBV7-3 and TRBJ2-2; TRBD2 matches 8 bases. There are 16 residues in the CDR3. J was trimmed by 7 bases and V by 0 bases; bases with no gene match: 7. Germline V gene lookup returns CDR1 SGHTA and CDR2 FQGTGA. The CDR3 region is CASSLTRGGRSGELFF. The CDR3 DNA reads TGTGCCAGCAGCTTAACGCGCGGGGGGCGTAGCGGGGAGCTGTTTTTT. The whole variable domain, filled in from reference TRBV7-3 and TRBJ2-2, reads GAGVSQTPSNKVTEKGKYVELRCDPISGHTALYWYRQSLGQGPEFLIYFQGTGAADDSGLPNDRFFAVRPEGSVSTLKIQRTERGDSAVYLCASSLTRGGRSGELFFGEGSRLTVL.

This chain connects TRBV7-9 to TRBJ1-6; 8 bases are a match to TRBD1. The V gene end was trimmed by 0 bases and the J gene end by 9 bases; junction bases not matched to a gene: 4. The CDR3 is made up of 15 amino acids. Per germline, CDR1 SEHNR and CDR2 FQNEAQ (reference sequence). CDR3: CASSLAQTGGSPLHF. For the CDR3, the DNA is TGTGCCAGCAGCTTAGCGCAAACAGGGGGTTCACCCCTCCACTTT.

CDR3 coding DNA: TGTGCCAGCAGTCCCCCAGGGGCCCCCTACAATGAGCAGTTCTTC. Protein sequence: CASSPPGAPYNEQFF. This rearrangement joins TRBV28 to TRBJ2-1, with D possibly TRBD1 on 6 matching bases. The CDR3 is 15 amino acids. Per germline, CDR1 MDHEN and CDR2 SYDVKM. The germline V and J ends were trimmed by 5 bases and 2 bases, with 13 bases remaining between them.

CDR3 DNA sequence: TGTGCCAGCAGCCAGGGCGACGGGACAGGAGGGGCTTTCTTT. This translates into CASSQGDGTGGAFF. The chain links TRBV3-1 (or the pseudogene TRBV3-2) to TRBJ1-1; 8 nucleotides agree with TRBD1. Germline assignment: CDR1 LGHDT and CDR2 YNNKEL (reference sequence). J lost 11 bases, V lost 3 bases, and 11 bases had no gene match. The CDR3 is 14 amino acids.

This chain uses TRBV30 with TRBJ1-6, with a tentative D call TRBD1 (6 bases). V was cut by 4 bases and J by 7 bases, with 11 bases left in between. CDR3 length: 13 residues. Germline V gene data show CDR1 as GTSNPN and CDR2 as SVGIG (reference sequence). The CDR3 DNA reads TGTGCCTGGACAGCAGGGGTAAATTCACCCCTCCACTTT. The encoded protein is CAWTAGVNSPLHF. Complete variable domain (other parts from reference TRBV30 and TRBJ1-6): SQTIHQWPATLVQPVGSPLSLECTVEGTSNPNLYWYRQAAGRGLQLLFYSVGIGQISSEVPQNLSASRPQDRQFILSSKKLLLSDSGFYLCAWTAGVNSPLHFGNGTRLTVT.

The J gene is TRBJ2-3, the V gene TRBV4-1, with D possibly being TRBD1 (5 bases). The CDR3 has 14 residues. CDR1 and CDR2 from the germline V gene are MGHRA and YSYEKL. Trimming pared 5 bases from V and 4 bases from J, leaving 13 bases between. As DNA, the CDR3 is TGCGCCAGCAGCGCATCGGCCAGGGCAGATACGCAGTATTTT. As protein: CASSASARADTQYF.

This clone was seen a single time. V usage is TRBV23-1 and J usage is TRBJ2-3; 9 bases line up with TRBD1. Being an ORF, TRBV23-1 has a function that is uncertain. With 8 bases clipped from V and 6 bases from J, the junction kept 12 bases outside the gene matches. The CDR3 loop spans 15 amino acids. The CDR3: CASLGQGTAGDTQYF. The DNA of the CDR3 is TGCGCCAGCCTAGGACAGGGGACAGCCGGGGATACGCAGTATTTT.

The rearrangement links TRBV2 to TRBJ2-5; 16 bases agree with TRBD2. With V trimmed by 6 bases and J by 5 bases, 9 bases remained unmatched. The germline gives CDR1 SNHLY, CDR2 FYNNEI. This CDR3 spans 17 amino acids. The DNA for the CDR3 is TGTGCCAGCAGCCCCTCGGGACTAGCGGGAGGGGATGAGACCCAGTACTTC. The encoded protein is CASSPSGLAGGDETQYF.

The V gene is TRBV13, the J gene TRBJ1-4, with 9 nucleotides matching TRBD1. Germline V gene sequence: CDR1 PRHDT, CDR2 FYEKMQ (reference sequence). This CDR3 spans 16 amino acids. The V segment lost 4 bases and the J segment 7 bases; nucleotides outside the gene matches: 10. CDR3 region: CASSSADRGTGEKLFF. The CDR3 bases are TGTGCCAGCAGCTCAGCGGACAGGGGAACGGGTGAAAAACTGTTTTTT.

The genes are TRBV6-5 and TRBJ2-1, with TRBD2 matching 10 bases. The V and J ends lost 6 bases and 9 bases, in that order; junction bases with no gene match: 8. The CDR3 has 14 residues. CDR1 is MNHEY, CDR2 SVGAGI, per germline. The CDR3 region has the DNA TGTGCCAGCAGCAAGGGACTAGCGACAGGTGAGCAGTTCTTC. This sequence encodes CASSKGLATGEQFF.

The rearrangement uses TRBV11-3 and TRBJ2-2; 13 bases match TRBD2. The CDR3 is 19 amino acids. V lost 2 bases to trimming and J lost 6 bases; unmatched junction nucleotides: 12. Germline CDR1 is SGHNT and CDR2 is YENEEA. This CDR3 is CASSLTGLELAGGPGELFF. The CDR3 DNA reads TGTGCCAGCAGCTTAACAGGGTTAGAACTAGCGGGAGGGCCCGGGGAGCTGTTTTTT.

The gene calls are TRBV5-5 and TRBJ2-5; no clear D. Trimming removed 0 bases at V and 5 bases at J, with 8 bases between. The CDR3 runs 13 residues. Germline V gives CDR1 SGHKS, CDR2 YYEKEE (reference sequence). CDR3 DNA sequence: TGTGCCAGCAGCTTGGTAACTGTGGAGACCCAGTACTTC. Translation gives CASSLVTVETQYF.

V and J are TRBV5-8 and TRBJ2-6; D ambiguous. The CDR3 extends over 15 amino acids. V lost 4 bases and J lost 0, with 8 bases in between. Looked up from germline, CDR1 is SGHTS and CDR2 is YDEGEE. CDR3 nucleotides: TGTGCCAGCAGCCCACTGAGCTCTGGGGCCAACGTCCTGACTTTC. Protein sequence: CASSPLSSGANVLTF.

CDR3 DNA: TGTGCTAGTGGTCCCCGGGACAGGGGTATATTTGAAAAACTGTTTTTT. Translated: CASGPRDRGIFEKLFF. The V and J genes are TRBV12-5 and TRBJ1-4; 10 bases fit TRBD1. From germline, CDR1 is LGHNT and CDR2 FRNRAP. Unmatched junction bases numbered 10, after V lost 5 bases and J lost 7 bases. The CDR3 spans 16 residues.

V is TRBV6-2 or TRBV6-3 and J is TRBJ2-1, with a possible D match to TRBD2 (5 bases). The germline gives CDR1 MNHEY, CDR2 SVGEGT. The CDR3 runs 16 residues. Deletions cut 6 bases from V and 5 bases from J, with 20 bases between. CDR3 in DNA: TGTGCCAGCAGCCCTCCCCCCGGACTGCTTGACAATGAGCAGTTCTTC. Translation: CASSPPPGLLDNEQFF.

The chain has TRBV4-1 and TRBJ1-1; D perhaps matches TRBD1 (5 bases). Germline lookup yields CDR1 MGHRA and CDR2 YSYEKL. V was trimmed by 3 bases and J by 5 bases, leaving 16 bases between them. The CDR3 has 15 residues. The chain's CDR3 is CASSQDSGPGTEAFF. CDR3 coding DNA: TGCGCCAGCAGCCAGGATTCAGGGCCCGGAACTGAAGCTTTCTTT.